Each of the 6 T cell receptor beta chains below was sequenced from the same sample in a study of cytomegalovirus exposure and HLA in healthy donors (dated by TCRdb to the late 2010s). The library was built by means of the immunoSEQ multiplex PCR assay. The multiplex PCR relied on a mix of 60 forward primers for TCR Vbeta segments and 13 reverse primers for TCR Jbeta segments. TCRdb took this table from immuneACCESS and kept in-frame rearrangements with V and J called. Such tables lack part of the clones; where checked against another copy, unresolved V genes explain under half of the gap, and the rest is unexplained. Here the sample has around 130,000 clones; about 8.5% occur a single time. The biggest ten clones account for 5.5% of the sample. Input material: PBMCs. The receptors shown here come from a man in his forties in good health and CMV-seronegative.

This clone was counted only a few times. The chain has TRBV7-3 and TRBJ2-3; a possible D gene is TRBD2 (5 bases). Germline loops: CDR1 SGHTA, CDR2 FQGTGA. The CDR3 sequence is 15 residues long. V was shortened by 2 bases and J by 0 bases, with 9 bases between the two germline ends. The CDR3 sequence: CASSLEAESTDTQYF. For the CDR3, the DNA is TGTGCCAGCAGCTTAGAAGCGGAGAGCACAGATACGCAGTATTTT.

The J gene is TRBJ1-1, the V gene TRBV19; tentative D call: TRBD1 (5 bases). Germline V gene data show CDR1 as LNHDA and CDR2 as SQIVND (reference sequence). The CDR3 has 15 residues. V lost 5 bases, J lost 1 base, and 14 bases lay in between. The CDR3 DNA is TGTGCCAGTAGTCCCCGGCAGGGTCAGAACACTGAAGCTTTCTTT. It is translated as CASSPRQGQNTEAFF.

This chain links TRBV19 with TRBJ1-1; no clear D. V dropped 3 bases and J dropped 4 bases, with 15 bases sitting between them. Germline V CDR1 and CDR2: LNHDA, SQIVND (reference sequence). The CDR3 is 15 amino acids. CDR3 DNA: TGTGCCAGTAGTATCAGTCGGGGATCCGGCACTGAAGCTTTCTTT. Translating gives CASSISRGSGTEAFF.

The gene calls are TRBV7-9 and TRBJ2-7, with D perhaps TRBD1 (7 bases). CDR1 is SEHNR, CDR2 FQNEAQ, per germline (reference sequence). The CDR3 extends over 15 amino acids. Trimming took off 5 bases at V and 0 bases at J, with 14 bases between the two ends. CDR3 loop: CASSLRDSSSYEQYF. CDR3 bases: TGTGCCAGCAGCCTGCGGGACAGCAGCTCCTACGAGCAGTACTTC.

The CDR3, as DNA: TGTGCCAGCAGTGAACCGGGGGGGGTCAAGAATGAGCAGTTCTTC. Its translation: CASSEPGGVKNEQFF. The V gene is TRBV25-1, the J gene TRBJ2-1, with 8 bases identical to TRBD2. J gave up 7 bases and V 2 bases, and 7 bases lay outside the gene matches. Germline-derived CDR1 and CDR2 are MGHDK and SYGVNS. The CDR3 runs to 15 residues.

This clone turned up a few times. The CDR3 sequence is CASSSNSGEQYF. CDR3 nucleotide sequence: TGTGCCAGCAGCTCCAATAGTGGCGAGCAGTACTTC. J is TRBJ2-7 and V is TRBV5-6; no firm D call. The CDR3 totals 12 residues. CDR1 and CDR2 (germline): SGHDT, YYEEEE. The V end lost 3 bases, the J end lost 6 bases, and 10 bases lay between the germline ends. The full variable domain, rest sourced from reference TRBV5-6 and TRBJ2-7, is DAGVTQSPTHLIKTRGQQVTLRCSPKSGHDTVSWYQQALGQGPQFIFQYYEEEERQRGNFPDRFSGHQFPNYSSELNVNALLLGDSALYLCASSSNSGEQYFGPGTRLTVT.